The text below deals with one T cell receptor (beta chain). Its antigen is as yet unknown. This CDR3 spans 13 amino acids. The junction had 12 bases not matched to a gene; V was cut back by 10 bases and J by 7 bases. Germline CDR1 and CDR2: LNHDA and SQIVND (reference sequence). The data are from a study of T cells in Graves' hyperthyroidism and ophthalmopathy. General study points: Most thyroid clonotypes expanded above 0.001 appeared in blood too. Separation of ophthalmopathy from stable hyperthyroidism was achieved by a 13 V-J model.

Amplification targeted TCR beta CDR3 regions from RNA transcripts. Using the HTBI primer set, a first-round RT-PCR was run on the TCR CDR3. Using its own MiXCR run on the multiplex PCR reads, TCRdb lists one record per CDR3 protein. The repertoire holds 490,000 or so distinct CDR3 sequences, 40% to 50% seen once, with around two fifths in the top ten. Specimen: peripheral blood or thyroid tissue (not recorded which). The chain uses TRBV19 and TRBJ2-7, with TRBD2 matching over 8 bases. This clonotype originated in an adult woman with Graves' disease, either hyperthyroidism or ophthalmopathy (not recorded which). The CDR3 here is CATHSGSAGEQYF. The DNA of the CDR3 is TGTGCCACTCACAGCGGGAGCGCCGGGGAGCAGTACTTC. Based on the CDR3 plus reference TRBV19 and TRBJ2-7, the full variable domain is DGGITQSPKYLFRKEGQNVTLSCEQNLNHDAMYWYRQDPGQGLRLIYYSQIVNDFQKGDIAEGYSVSREKKESFPLTVTSAQKNPTAFYLCATHSGSAGEQYFGPGTRLTVT.